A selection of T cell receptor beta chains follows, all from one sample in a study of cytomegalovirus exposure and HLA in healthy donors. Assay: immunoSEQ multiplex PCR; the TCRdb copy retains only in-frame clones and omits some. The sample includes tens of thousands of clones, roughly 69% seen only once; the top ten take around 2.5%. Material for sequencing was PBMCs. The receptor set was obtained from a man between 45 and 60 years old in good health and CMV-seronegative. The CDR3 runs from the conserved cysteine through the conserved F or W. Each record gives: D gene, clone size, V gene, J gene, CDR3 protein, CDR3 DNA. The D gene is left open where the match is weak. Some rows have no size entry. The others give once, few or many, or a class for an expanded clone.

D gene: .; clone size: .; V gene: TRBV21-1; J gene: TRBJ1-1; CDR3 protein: CASSQGPEAFF; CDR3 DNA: TGTGCCAGCAGTCAGGGTCCTGAAGCTTTCTTT
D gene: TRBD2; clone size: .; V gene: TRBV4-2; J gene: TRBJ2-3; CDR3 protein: CASSQELLAGGETDTQYF; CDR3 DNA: TGTGCCAGCAGCCAAGAATTACTAGCGGGGGGTGAGACAGATACGCAGTATTTT
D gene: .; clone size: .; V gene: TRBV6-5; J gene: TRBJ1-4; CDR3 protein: CASSYRSGWDEKLFF; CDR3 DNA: TGTGCCAGCAGTTACAGGTCAGGGTGGGATGAAAAACTGTTTTTT
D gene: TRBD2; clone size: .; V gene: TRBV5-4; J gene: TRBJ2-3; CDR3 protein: CASSPVSGGAVGADTQYF; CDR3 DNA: TGTGCCAGCAGCCCCGTGAGCGGGGGGGCAGTTGGCGCAGATACGCAGTATTTT
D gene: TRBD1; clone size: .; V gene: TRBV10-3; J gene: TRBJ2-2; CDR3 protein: CAITEPGQGDTGELFF; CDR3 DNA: TGTGCCATCACTGAACCGGGACAGGGTGATACCGGGGAGCTGTTTTTT
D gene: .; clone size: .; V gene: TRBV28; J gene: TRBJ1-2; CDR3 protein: CASSFPGPRYTF; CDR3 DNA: TGTGCCAGCAGTTTCCCAGGGCCCCGCTACACCTTC
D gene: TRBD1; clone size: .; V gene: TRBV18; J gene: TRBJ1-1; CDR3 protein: CASSPPGTGVANTEAFF; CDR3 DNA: TGTGCCAGCTCACCACCCGGGACAGGGGTGGCAAACACTGAAGCTTTCTTT
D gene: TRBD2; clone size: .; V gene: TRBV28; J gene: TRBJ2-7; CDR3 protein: CASSPGLAGYYEQYF; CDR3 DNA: TGTGCCAGCAGCCCCGGACTAGCGGGGTACTACGAGCAGTACTTC
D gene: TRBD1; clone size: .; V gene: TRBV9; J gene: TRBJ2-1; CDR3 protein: CASSVTGANNEQFF; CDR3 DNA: TGTGCCAGCAGCGTGACAGGGGCCAACAATGAGCAGTTCTTC
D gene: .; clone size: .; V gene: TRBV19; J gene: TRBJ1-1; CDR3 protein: CASSTPGRNTEAFF; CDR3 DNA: TGTGCCAGTAGTACCCCAGGAAGAAACACTGAAGCTTTCTTT
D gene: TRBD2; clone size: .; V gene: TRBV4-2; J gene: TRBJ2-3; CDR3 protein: CASSQDQAGASDTQYF; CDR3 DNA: TGTGCCAGCAGCCAAGATCAAGCGGGAGCATCAGATACGCAGTATTTT
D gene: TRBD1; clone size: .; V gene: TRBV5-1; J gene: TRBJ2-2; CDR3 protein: CASSRDRGVWELFF; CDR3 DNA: TGCGCCAGCAGCCGTGACAGGGGCGTTTGGGAGCTGTTTTTT
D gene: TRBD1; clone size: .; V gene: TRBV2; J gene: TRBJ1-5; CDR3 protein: CASSGPWDRGKDQPQHF; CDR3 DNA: TGTGCCAGCAGTGGTCCTTGGGACAGGGGGAAGGATCAGCCCCAGCATTTT
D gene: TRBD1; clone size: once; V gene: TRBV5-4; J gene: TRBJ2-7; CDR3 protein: CASSLVGQDYEQYF; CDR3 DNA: TGTGCCAGCAGCTTGGTGGGACAGGACTACGAGCAGTACTTC
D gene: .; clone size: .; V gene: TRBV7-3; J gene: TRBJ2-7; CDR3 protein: CASSPDRYPYEQYF; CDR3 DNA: TGTGCCAGCAGCCCCGACAGGTACCCCTACGAGCAGTACTTC
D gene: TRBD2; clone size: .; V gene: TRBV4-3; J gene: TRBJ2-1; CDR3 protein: CASSQASGYNEQFF; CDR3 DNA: TGCGCCAGCAGCCAAGCTAGCGGTTACAATGAGCAGTTCTTC
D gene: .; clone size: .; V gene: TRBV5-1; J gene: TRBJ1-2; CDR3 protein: CASSLDATAYGYTF; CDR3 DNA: TGCGCCAGCAGCTTGGATGCGACAGCGTATGGCTACACCTTC
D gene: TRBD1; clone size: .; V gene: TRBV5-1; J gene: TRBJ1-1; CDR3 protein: CASSRTGNEGTEAFF; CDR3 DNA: TGCGCCAGCAGCCGGACAGGGAATGAAGGCACTGAAGCTTTCTTT
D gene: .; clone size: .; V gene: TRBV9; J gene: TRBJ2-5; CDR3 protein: CASSVGARAGGETQYF; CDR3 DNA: TGTGCCAGCAGCGTAGGGGCGAGGGCAGGAGGGGAGACCCAGTACTTC
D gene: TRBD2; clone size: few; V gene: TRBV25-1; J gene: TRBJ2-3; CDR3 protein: CASSDWTSGGPTDTQYF; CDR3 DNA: TGTGCCAGCAGTGACTGGACTAGCGGGGGGCCCACAGATACGCAGTATTTT
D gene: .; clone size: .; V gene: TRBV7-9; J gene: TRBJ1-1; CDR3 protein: CASSPRTGFTEAFF; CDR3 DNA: TGTGCCAGCAGCCCGAGAACAGGGTTCACTGAAGCTTTCTTT
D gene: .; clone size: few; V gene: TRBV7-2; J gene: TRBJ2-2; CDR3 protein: CASSHRSGSSGELFF; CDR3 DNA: TGTGCCAGCAGCCACCGGTCAGGGTCATCCGGGGAGCTGTTTTTT
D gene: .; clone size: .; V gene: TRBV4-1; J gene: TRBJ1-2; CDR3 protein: CASSQGRVGYTF; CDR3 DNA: TGCGCCAGCAGCCAAGGGCGGGTTGGCTACACCTTC
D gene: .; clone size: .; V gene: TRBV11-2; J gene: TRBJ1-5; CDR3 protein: CLDQPQHF; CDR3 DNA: TGTCTTGATCAGCCCCAGCATTTT
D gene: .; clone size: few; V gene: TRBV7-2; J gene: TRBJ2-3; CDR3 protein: CASTKGGAADTQYF; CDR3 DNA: TGTGCCAGCACCAAAGGAGGGGCGGCAGATACGCAGTATTTT